This paragraph reports one T cell receptor (beta chain). Its antigen is unknown. No clone much larger than this one lies a single base away; base qualities are absent. TCR CDR3 regions were amplified from genomic DNA by multiplex PCR using the deep immunoSEQ assay. Extracted genomic DNA from each cell subset was spread evenly across all wells of several immunoSEQ 96-well plates, with each plate serving as a replicate. For sorted subsets, each replicate PCR was loaded with approximately 0.2 ug genomic DNA, equivalent to approximately 33,000 T cell genomes. The purified libraries were quantified using a Qubit 3.0 fluorometer, sized with a Bioanalyzer 2100, and then quantified again using the KAPA Library Quantification kit. Every immunoSEQ 96-well plate was sequenced on a dedicated single-read 150-cycle Illumina NextSeq 550 flow cell. From the authors' description of their analysis: Because the immunoSEQ output held only junctional sequences and lacked quality scores, the filtering could not match the filtering applied to full-length reads. To assign V/J genes and CDR3, sequences were annotated using PyIR, a Python wrapper for IgBLAST v1.9, with IMGT germline references. Reads with weak V/J assignments (E-value above 1e-6), missing CDR3, stop codons, out-of-frame junctions, or ambiguous translated residues were removed. V3J clonotypes were defined as sequences sharing an identical inferred V gene, J gene, and CDR3 amino acid sequence. Percentage overlap between repertoires was calculated by dividing the number of shared unique clonotypes by the size of the smaller repertoire. Richness of each repertoire was evaluated using RTK rarefaction, the Chao1 estimator, and Recon v2.1 estimates of unobserved clonotypes. Generation probabilities were computed with OLGA for all TCRbeta clonotypes obtained by the gDNA method from four donors. Drawn from immuneACCESS, this table holds only the in-frame rearrangements with V and J called that TCRdb kept. Clones are partly lost; checked studies trace under half to an unresolved V gene and leave the rest unexplained. V and J calls and clone size follow that table, whereas D and trimming were derived from the DNA. The sample table lists about 2.4 million clones, over 85% of them with a count of one. 0.36% of the sample lies in the top ten.

V has 3 bases trimmed and J has 4 bases trimmed; junction bases matching no gene number 6. Including the terminal cysteine and phenylalanine, the CDR3 comprises 15 residues. Only the CDR3 part of the read is kept: 45 bases, read in frame from the first base. Looking up the germline V gene yields CDR1 KGHSH and CDR2 LQKENI. This entry is derived from a study of shared clonotypes between healthy human individuals (dated by TCRdb to about 2020). In the study overall: A few men and a couple of women, aged 18 to 49 years, made up the cohort. Leukapheresis yielded between about 0.9 and 9 billion PBMCs per donor. To estimate repertoire size and how much clonotype sharing occurs between individuals, the study deeply sequenced the blood TCR repertoires of roughly 5 healthy adults. For each donor, three plates each were used for CD4 naive and CD4 memory, two plates were used for CD8 naive, and one plate was used for CD8 memory. To increase sequencing depth and limit assay-specific biases, TCR repertoire library preparation and sequencing were carried out by different laboratories using diverse techniques. What the study reported, not specific to this receptor: When a few donors were compared, the shared fraction of clonotypes was roughly 4.8% for naive CD4, around 3.6% for naive CD8, 2.3% for memory CD4, and 0.4% for memory CD8. Even with the large sequencing depth, rarefaction of the sorted-subset datasets indicated that sequencing was incomplete. Sampling was restricted to blood, and TCR repertoires in tissue are likely to differ from TCR repertoires in blood. Larger estimated clonotype richness was generally found for naive subsets than for memory subsets. Pairwise subsampling indicated that sequencing depth was expected to affect the degree of clonotype sharing among donors. Compared with non-shared clonotypes, clonotypes shared by all four sorted-subset donors had higher generation probabilities. Because the study included a small number of donors, the genetic and exposure-history diversity represented was limited.

The donors were healthy, HIV-negative adults who had no recently reported acute infections or vaccinations. Every donor was a Caucasian adult residing in Nashville, Tennessee, USA. CD4+ T cells were enriched through magnetic negative selection, after which naive cells were positively selected on CD45RA and the remaining negative fraction served as the memory subset. Blood was collected by leukapheresis, and PBMCs were isolated by Ficoll-Histopaque density gradient centrifugation and then cryopreserved in liquid nitrogen vapor phase. Purity and quantity of every magnetically sorted T cell population were checked by analytical flow cytometry. Genomic DNA was isolated from each sorted fraction and quantified by UV absorbance on a Nanodrop 2000c.

The source is a man younger than 35 in good health. Some clones in this sample may be carry-over from other donors' samples. The sequenced sample was naive CD4+ T cells from PBMCs. Per the publication, the cell subset or site label means: CD45RA+ positively selected. This chain is built from TRBV18 and TRBJ1-2, and TRBD1 matches 9 of the central bases. The CDR3 region has the sequence CASSPSGTGSYGYTF. In nucleotides, the sequence is TGTGCCAGCTCACCCTCCGGGACAGGGAGCTATGGCTACACCTTC. Beyond the CDR3, the reference TRBV18 and TRBJ1-2 genes provide the residues; the full variable domain reads: NAGVMQNPRHLVRRRGQEARLRCSPMKGHSHVYWYRQLPEEGLKFMVYLQKENIIDESGMPKERFSAEFPKEGPSILRIQQVVRGDSAAYFCASSPSGTGSYGYTFGSGTRLTVV.